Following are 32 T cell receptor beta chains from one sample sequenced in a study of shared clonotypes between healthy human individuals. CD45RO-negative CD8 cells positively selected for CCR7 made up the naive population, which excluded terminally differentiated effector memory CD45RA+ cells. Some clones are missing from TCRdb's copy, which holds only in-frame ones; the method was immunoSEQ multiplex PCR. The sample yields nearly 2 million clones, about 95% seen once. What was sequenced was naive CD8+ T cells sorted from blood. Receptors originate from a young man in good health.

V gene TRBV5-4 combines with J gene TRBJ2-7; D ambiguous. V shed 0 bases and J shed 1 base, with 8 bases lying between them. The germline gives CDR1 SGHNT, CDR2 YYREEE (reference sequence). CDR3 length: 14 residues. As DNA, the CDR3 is TGTGCCAGCAGCTTGGGAGACGAGTCCTACGAGCAGTACTTC. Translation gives CASSLGDESYEQYF.

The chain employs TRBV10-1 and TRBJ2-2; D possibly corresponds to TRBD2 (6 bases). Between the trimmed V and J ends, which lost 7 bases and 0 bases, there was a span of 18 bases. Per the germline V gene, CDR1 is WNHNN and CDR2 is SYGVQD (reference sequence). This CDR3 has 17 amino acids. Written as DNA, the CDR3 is TGCGCCAGCAATAGTCCCGGGACTCCATCGAACACCGGGGAGCTGTTTTTT. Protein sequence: CASNSPGTPSNTGELFF.

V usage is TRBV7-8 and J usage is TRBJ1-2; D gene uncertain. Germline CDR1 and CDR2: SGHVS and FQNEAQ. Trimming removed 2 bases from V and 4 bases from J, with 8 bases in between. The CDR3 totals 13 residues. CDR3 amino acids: CASSLSVSYGYTF. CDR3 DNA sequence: TGTGCCAGCAGCTTATCAGTTTCCTATGGCTACACCTTC.

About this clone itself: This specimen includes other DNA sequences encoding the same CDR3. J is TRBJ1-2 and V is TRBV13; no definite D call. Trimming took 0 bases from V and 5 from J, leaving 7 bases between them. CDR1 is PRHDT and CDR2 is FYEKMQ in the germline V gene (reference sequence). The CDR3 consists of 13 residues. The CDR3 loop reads CASSLGQVYGYTF. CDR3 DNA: TGTGCCAGCAGCTTAGGTCAGGTTTATGGCTACACCTTC.

CDR3 sequence reads: CASSLGGGGTGDEQYF. For the CDR3, the DNA is TGCGCCAGCAGCTTGGGGGGCGGAGGAACAGGGGACGAGCAGTACTTC. The rearrangement links TRBV5-1 to TRBJ2-7, with 7 bases identical to TRBD1. Germline V lookup: CDR1 SGHRS, CDR2 YFSETQ. Trimming removed 0 bases from V and 5 bases from J; junction bases left unmatched: 11. This CDR3 has 16 residues.

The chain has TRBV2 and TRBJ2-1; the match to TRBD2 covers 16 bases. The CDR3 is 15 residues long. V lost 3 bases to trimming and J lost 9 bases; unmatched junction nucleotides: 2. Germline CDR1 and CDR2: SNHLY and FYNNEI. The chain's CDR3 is CASSEGLAGGVEQFF. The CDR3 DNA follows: TGTGCCAGCAGTGAGGGACTAGCGGGAGGGGTTGAGCAGTTCTTC.

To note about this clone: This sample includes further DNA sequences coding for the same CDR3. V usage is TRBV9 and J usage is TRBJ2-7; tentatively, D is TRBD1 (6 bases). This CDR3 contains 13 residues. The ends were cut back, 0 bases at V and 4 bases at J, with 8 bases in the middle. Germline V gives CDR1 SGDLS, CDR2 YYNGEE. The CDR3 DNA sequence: TGTGCCAGCAGCGTAGCCACAGGGTACGAGCAGTACTTC. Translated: CASSVATGYEQYF.

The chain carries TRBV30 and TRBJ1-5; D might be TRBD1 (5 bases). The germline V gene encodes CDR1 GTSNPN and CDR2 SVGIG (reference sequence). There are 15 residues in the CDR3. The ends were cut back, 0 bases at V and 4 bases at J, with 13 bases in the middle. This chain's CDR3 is CAWSVSGRGNQPQHF. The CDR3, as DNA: TGTGCCTGGAGTGTGTCGGGGCGAGGGAATCAGCCCCAGCATTTT.

CDR3 DNA sequence: TGTGCCAGCAGCTTAGGGCCAGGGACAGCCTACAATGAGCAGTTCTTC. This sequence encodes CASSLGPGTAYNEQFF. This chain uses TRBV13 with TRBJ2-1; 7 bases line up with TRBD1. This CDR3 region has 16 residues. The V gene end was trimmed by 0 bases and the J gene end by 2 bases; junction bases not matched to a gene: 4. Germline V gene data show CDR1 as PRHDT and CDR2 as FYEKMQ (reference sequence).

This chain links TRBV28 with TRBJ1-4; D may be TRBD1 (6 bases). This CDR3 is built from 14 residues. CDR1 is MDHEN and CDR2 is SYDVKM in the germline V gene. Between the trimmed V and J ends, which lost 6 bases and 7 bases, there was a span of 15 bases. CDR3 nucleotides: TGTGCCAGCAGCCAAGGACAGATGTCTGAAAAACTGTTTTTT. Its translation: CASSQGQMSEKLFF.

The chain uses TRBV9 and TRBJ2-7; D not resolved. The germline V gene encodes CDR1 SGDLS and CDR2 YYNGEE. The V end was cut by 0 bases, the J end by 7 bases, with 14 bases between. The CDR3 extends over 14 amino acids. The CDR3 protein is CASSVEGIPTEQYF. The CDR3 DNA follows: TGTGCCAGCAGCGTAGAGGGAATTCCGACTGAGCAGTACTTC. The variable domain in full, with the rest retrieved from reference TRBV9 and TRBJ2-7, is DSGVTQTPKHLITATGQRVTLRCSPRSGDLSVYWYQQSLDQGLQFLIQYYNGEERAKGNILERFSAQQFPDLHSELNLSSLELGDSALYFCASSVEGIPTEQYFGPGTRLTVT.

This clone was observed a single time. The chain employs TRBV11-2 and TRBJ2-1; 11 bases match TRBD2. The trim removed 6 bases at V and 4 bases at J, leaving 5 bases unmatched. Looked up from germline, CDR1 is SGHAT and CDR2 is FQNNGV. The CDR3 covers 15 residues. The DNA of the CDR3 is TGTGCCAGCAGACAGGGACTAGCGGCTTACAATGAGCAGTTCTTC. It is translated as CASRQGLAAYNEQFF.

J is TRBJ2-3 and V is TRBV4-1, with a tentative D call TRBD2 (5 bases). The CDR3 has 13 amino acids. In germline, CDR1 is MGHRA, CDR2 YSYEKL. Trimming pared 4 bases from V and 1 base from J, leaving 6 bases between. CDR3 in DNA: TGCGCCAGCAGCCTACTAGGCACAGATACGCAGTATTTT. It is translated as CASSLLGTDTQYF.

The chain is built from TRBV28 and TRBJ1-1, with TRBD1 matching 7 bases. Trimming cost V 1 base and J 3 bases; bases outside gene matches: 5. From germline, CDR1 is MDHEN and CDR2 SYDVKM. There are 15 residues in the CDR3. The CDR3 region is CASSLSPGGDTEAFF. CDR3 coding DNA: TGTGCCAGCAGTTTATCTCCAGGGGGGGACACTGAAGCTTTCTTT. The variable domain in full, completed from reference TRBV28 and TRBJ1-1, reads DVKVTQSSRYLVKRTGEKVFLECVQDMDHENMFWYRQDPGLGLRLIYFSYDVKMKEKGDIPEGYSVSREKKERFSLILESASTNQTSMYLCASSLSPGGDTEAFFGQGTRLTVV.

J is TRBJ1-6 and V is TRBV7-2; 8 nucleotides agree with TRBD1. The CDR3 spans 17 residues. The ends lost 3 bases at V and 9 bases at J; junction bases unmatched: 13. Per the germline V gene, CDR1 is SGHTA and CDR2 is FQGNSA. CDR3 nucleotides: TGTGCCAGCAGCTTTGTGGGGCTGCGACAGGGGATTTCACCCCTCCACTTT. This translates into CASSFVGLRQGISPLHF.

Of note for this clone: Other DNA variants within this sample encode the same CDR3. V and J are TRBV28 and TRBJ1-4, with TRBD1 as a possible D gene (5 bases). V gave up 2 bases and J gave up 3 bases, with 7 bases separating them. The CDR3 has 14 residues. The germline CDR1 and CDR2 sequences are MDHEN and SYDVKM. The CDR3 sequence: CASSLRGANEKLFF. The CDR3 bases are TGTGCCAGCAGTTTACGGGGGGCTAATGAAAAACTGTTTTTT.

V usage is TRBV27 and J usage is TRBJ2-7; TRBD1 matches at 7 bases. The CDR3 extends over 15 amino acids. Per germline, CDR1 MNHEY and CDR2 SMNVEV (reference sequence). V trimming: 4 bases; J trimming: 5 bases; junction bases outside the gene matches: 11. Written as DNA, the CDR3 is TGTGCCAGCAGTTCGAGACAGGGCAGCATCCACGAGCAGTACTTC. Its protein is CASSSRQGSIHEQYF.

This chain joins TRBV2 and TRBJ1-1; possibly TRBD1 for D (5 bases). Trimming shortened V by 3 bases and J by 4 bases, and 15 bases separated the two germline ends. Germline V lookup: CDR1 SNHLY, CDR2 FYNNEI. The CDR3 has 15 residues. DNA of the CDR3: TGTGCCAGCAGTGAGATCAGGGATGGGAGCACTGAAGCTTTCTTT. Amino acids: CASSEIRDGSTEAFF.

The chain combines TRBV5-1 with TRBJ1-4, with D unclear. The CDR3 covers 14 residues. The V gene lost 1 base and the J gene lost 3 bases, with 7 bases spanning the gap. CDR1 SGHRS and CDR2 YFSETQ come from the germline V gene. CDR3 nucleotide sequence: TGCGCCAGCAGCTTGTCGTGGCCTAATGAAAAACTGTTTTTT. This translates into CASSLSWPNEKLFF.

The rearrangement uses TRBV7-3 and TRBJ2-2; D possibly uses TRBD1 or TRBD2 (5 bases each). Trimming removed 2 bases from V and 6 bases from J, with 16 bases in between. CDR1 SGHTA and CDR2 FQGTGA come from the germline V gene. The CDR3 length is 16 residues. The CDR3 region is CASSLGDGPLAGELFF. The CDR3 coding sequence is TGTGCCAGCAGCTTAGGGGACGGGCCCCTTGCCGGGGAGCTGTTTTTT.

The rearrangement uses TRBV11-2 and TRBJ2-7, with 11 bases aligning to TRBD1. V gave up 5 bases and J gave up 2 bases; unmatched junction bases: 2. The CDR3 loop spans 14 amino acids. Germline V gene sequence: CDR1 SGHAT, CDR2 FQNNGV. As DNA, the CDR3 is TGTGCCAGCAGCGCGGGACAGGGGGCCTACGAGCAGTACTTC. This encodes CASSAGQGAYEQYF.

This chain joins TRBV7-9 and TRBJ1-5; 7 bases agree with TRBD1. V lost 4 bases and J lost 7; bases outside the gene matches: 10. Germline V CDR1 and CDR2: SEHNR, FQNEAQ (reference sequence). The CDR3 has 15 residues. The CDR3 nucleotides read TGTGCCAGCAGCTCACCGGACAGGCCCGGGCAGCCCCAGCATTTT. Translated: CASSSPDRPGQPQHF.

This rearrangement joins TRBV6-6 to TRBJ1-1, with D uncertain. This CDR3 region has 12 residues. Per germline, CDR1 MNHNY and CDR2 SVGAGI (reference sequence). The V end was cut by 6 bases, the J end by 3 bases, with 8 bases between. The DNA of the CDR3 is TGTGCCAGCAGCCCCTCCGACACTGAAGCTTTCTTT. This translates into CASSPSDTEAFF.

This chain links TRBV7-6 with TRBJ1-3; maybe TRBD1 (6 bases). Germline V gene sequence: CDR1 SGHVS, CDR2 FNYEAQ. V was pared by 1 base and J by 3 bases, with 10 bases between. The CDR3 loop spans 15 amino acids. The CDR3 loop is CASSLEAGDGNTIYF. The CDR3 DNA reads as TGTGCCAGCAGCTTAGAGGCAGGGGATGGAAACACCATATATTTT.

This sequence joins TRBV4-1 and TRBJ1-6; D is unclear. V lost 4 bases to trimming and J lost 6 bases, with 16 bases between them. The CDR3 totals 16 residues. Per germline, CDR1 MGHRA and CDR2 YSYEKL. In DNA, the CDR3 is TGCGCCAGCAGCCCCCCCCAAGGGAGCTTTAATTCACCCCTCCACTTT. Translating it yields CASSPPQGSFNSPLHF.

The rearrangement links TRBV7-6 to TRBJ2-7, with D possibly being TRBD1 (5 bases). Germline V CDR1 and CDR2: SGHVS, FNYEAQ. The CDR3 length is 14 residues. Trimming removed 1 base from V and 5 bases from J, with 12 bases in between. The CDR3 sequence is CASSLEPGQHEQYF. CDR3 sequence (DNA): TGTGCCAGCAGCTTAGAGCCAGGGCAACACGAGCAGTACTTC.

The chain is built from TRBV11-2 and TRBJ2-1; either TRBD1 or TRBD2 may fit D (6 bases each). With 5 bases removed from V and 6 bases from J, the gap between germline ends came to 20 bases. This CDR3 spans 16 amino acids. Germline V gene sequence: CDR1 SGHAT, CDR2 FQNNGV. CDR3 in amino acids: CASSHGPRGLSNEQFF. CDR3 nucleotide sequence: TGTGCCAGCAGCCACGGGCCCAGGGGACTCTCCAATGAGCAGTTCTTC. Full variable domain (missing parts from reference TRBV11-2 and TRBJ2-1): EAGVAQSPRYKIIEKRQSVAFWCNPISGHATLYWYQQILGQGPKLLIQFQNNGVVDDSQLPKDRFSAERLKGVDSTLKIQPAKLEDSAVYLCASSHGPRGLSNEQFFGPGTRLTVL.

The CDR3 reads CASSDGQGVGAGELFF. The CDR3 region has the DNA TGTGCCAGCAGCGACGGACAGGGAGTCGGAGCCGGGGAGCTGTTTTTT. The chain joins TRBV7-9 to TRBJ2-2; 8 bases match TRBD1. Trimming removed 5 bases from V and 6 bases from J; junction bases left unmatched: 11. Germline V gives CDR1 SEHNR, CDR2 FQNEAQ (reference sequence). The CDR3 contains 16 residues.

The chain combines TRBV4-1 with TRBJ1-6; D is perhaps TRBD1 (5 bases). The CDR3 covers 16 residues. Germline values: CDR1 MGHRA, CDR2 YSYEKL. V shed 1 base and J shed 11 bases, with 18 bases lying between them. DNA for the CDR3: TGCGCCAGCAGCCAAGTTCACGGGGGTATTCAGGCACCCCTCCACTTT. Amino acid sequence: CASSQVHGGIQAPLHF.

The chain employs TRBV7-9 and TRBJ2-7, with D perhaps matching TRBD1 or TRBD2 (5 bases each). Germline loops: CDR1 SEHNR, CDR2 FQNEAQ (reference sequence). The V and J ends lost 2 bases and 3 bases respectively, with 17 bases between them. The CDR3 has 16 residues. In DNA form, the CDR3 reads TGTGCCAGCAGCTTAACCTCGCGGGCGCAGGGCTACGAGCAGTACTTC. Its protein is CASSLTSRAQGYEQYF.

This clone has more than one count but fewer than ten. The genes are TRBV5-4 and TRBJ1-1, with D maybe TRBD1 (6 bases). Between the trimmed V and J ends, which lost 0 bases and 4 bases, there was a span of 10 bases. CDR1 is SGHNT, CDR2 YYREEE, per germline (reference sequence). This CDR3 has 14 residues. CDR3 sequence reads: CASSLAGAVTEAFF. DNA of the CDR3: TGTGCCAGCAGCTTGGCAGGGGCAGTCACTGAAGCTTTCTTT. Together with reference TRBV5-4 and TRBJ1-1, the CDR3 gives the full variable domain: ETGVTQSPTHLIKTRGQQVTLRCSSQSGHNTVSWYQQALGQGPQFIFQYYREEENGRGNFPPRFSGLQFPNYSSELNVNALELDDSALYLCASSLAGAVTEAFFGQGTRLTVV.

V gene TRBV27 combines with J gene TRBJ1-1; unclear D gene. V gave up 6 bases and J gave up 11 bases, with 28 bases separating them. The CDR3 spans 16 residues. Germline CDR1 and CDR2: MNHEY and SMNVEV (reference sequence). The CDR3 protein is CASSSSRMGFPPTAFF. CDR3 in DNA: TGTGCCAGCAGCTCTTCTCGAATGGGGTTCCCCCCCACCGCTTTCTTT.